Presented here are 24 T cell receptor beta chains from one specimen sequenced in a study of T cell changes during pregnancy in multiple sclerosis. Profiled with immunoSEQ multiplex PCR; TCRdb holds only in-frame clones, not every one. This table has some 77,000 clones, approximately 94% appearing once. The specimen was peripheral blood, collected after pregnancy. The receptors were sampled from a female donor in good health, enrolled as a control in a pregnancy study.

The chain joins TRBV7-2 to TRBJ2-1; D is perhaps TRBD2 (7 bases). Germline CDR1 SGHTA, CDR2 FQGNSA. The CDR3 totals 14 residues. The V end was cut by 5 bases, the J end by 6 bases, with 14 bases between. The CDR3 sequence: CASSKRGATNEQFF. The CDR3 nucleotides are TGTGCCAGCAGCAAACGGGGGGCCACCAATGAGCAGTTCTTC.

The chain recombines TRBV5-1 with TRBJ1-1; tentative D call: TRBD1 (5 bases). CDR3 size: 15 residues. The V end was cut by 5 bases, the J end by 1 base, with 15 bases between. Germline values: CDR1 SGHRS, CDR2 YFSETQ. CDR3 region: CASSLEGHPNTEAFF. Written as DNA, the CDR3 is TGCGCCAGCAGTCTGGAGGGGCACCCGAACACTGAAGCTTTCTTT.

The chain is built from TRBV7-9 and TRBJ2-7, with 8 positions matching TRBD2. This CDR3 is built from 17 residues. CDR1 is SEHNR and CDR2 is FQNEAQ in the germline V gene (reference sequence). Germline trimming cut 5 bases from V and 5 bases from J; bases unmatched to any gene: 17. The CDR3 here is CASSPLSRGGQLNEQYF. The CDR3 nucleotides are TGTGCCAGCAGCCCCCTTAGCCGGGGGGGCCAGTTGAACGAGCAGTACTTC.

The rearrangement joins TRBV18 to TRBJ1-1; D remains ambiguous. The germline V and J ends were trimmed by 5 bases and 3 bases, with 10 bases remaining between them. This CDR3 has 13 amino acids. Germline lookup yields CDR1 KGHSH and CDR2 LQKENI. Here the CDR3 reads CASSGSRDTEAFF. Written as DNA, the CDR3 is TGTGCCAGCTCAGGGTCGAGGGACACTGAAGCTTTCTTT.

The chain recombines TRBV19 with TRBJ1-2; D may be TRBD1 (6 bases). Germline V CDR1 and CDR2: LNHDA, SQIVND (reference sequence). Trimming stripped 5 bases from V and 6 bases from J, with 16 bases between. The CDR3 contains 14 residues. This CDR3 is CASSLAGVVDGYTF. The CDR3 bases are TGTGCCAGTAGTCTCGCAGGGGTGGTTGATGGCTACACCTTC. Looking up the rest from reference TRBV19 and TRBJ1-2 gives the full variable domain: DGGITQSPKYLFRKEGQNVTLSCEQNLNHDAMYWYRQDPGQGLRLIYYSQIVNDFQKGDIAEGYSVSREKKESFPLTVTSAQKNPTAFYLCASSLAGVVDGYTFGSGTRLTVV.

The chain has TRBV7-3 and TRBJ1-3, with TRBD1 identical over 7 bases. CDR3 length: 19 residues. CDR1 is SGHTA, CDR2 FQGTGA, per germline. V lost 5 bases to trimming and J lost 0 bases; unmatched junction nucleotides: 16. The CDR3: CASSPPQDPTGNSGNTIYF. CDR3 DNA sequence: TGTGCCAGCAGCCCGCCTCAAGATCCGACAGGGAACTCTGGAAACACCATATATTTT. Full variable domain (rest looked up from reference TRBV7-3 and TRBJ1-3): GAGVSQTPSNKVTEKGKYVELRCDPISGHTALYWYRQSLGQGPEFLIYFQGTGAADDSGLPNDRFFAVRPEGSVSTLKIQRTERGDSAVYLCASSPPQDPTGNSGNTIYFGEGSWLTVV.

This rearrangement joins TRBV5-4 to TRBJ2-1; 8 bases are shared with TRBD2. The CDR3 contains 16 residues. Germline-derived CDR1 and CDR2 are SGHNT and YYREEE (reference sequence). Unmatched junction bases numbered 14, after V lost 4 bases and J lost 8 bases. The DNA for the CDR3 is TGTGCCAGCAGCCCGACGGGGGGGTTAGGGAGCCATGAGCAGTTCTTC. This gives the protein CASSPTGGLGSHEQFF.

The CDR3 here is CASTPDTNYGYTF. DNA of the CDR3: TGTGCCAGCACCCCGGACACTAACTATGGCTACACCTTC. The genes are TRBV5-8 and TRBJ1-2; weak D call: TRBD1 (5 bases). The germline V gene encodes CDR1 SGHTS and CDR2 YDEGEE. V lost 6 bases to trimming and J lost 0 bases, with 9 bases between them. The CDR3 runs 13 residues.

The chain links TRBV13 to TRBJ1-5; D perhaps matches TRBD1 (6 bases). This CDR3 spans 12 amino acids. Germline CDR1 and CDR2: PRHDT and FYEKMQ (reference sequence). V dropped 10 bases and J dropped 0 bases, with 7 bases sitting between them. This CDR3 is CATDSSNQPQHF. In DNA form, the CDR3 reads TGTGCCACGGACAGTAGCAATCAGCCCCAGCATTTT.

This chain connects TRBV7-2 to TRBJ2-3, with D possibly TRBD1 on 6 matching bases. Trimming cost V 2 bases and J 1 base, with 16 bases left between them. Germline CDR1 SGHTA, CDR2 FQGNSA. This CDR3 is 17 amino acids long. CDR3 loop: CASSLFPIGGGTDTQYF. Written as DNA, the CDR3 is TGTGCCAGCAGCTTATTCCCGATAGGGGGTGGCACAGATACGCAGTATTTT. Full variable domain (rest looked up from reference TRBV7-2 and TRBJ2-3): GAGVSQSPSNKVTEKGKDVELRCDPISGHTALYWYRQSLGQGLEFLIYFQGNSAPDKSGLPSDRFSAERTGGSVSTLTIQRTQQEDSAVYLCASSLFPIGGGTDTQYFGPGTRLTVL.

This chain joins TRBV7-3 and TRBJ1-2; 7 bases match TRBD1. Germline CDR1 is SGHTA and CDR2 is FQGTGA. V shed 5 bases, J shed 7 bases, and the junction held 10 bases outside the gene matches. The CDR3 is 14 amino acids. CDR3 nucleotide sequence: TGTGCCAGCAGCCAGGGGGGCGGCCCTGGTGGCTACACCTTC. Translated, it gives CASSQGGGPGGYTF.

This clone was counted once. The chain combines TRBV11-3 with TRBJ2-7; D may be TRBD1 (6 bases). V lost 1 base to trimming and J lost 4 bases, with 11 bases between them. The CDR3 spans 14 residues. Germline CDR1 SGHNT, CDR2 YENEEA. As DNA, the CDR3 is TGTGCCAGCAGCTTAGGCCTGGGGGCGTACGAGCAGTACTTC. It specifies CASSLGLGAYEQYF. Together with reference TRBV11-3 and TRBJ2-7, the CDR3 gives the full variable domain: EAGVVQSPRYKIIEKKQPVAFWCNPISGHNTLYWYLQNLGQGPELLIRYENEEAVDDSQLPKDRFSAERLKGVDSTLKIQPAELGDSAVYLCASSLGLGAYEQYFGPGTRLTVT.

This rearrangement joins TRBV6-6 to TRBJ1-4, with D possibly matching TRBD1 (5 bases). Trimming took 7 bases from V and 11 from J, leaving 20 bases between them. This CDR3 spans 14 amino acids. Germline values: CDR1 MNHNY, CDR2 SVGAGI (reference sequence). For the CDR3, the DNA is TGTGCCAGCATTTCAGCGGGCAGGGAGGGTAAACTGTTTTTT. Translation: CASISAGREGKLFF.

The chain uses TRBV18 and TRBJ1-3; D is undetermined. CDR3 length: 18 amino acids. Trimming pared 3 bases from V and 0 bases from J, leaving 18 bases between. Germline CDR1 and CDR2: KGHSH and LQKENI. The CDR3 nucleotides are TGTGCCAGCTCACCTCCTCTAGGTGGAGGCTTCTCTGGAAACACCATATATTTT. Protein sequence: CASSPPLGGGFSGNTIYF. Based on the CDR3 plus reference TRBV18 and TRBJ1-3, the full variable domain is NAGVMQNPRHLVRRRGQEARLRCSPMKGHSHVYWYRQLPEEGLKFMVYLQKENIIDESGMPKERFSAEFPKEGPSILRIQQVVRGDSAAYFCASSPPLGGGFSGNTIYFGEGSWLTVV.

The CDR3 DNA reads as TGTGCCAGCAGCTTAAAGGCCCCCGCGGCGGCGGGAGTGGGGACCGGGGAGCTGTTTTTT. Translating it yields CASSLKAPAAAGVGTGELFF. The rearrangement uses TRBV7-3 and TRBJ2-2; 7 bases line up with TRBD2. CDR3 length: 20 amino acids. Germline loops: CDR1 SGHTA, CDR2 FQGTGA. Trimming removed 1 base from V and 5 bases from J; junction bases left unmatched: 19.

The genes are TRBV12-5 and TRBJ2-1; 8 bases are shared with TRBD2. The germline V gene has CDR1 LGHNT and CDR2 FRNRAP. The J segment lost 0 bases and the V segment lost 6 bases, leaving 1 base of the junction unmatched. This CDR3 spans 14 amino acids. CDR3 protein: CASGGTSSYNEQFF. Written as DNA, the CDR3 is TGTGCTAGTGGGGGGACTAGCTCCTACAATGAGCAGTTCTTC.

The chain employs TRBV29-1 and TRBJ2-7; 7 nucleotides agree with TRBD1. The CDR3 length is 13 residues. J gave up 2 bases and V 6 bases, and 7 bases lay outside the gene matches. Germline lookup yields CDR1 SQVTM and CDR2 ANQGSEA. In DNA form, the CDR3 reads TGCAGCGTGGATGGAAGGGGGCCCTACGAGCAGTACTTC. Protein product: CSVDGRGPYEQYF.

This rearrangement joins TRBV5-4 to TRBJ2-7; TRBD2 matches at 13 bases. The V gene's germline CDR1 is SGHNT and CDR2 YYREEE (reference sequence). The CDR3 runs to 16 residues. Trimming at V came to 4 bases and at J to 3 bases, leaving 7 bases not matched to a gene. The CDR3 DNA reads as TGTGCCAGCAGCACAGGACTAGCGGGAGTCGTCTACGAGCAGTACTTC. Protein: CASSTGLAGVVYEQYF.

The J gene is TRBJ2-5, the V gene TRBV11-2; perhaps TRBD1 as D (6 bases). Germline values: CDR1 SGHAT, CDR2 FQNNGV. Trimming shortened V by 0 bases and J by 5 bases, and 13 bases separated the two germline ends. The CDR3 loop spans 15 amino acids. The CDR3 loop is CASSLDGARGETQYF. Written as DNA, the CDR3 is TGTGCCAGCAGCTTAGATGGGGCCAGGGGTGAGACCCAGTACTTC.

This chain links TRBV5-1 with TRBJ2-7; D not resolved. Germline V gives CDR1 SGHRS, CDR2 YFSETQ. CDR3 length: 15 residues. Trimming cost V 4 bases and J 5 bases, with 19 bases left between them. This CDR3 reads CASSASYPQDDEQYF. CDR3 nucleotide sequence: TGCGCCAGCAGCGCGAGTTACCCCCAAGATGACGAGCAGTACTTC.

CDR3 in DNA: TGTGCCTGGAGTCCTCGTGGACAGGGGGCTCGCTATGGCTACACCTTC. Its protein product is CAWSPRGQGARYGYTF. The rearrangement joins TRBV30 to TRBJ1-2, with 11 bases fitting TRBD1. The V segment lost 2 bases and the J segment 4 bases; nucleotides outside the gene matches: 9. Per germline, CDR1 GTSNPN and CDR2 SVGIG (reference sequence). There are 16 residues in the CDR3.

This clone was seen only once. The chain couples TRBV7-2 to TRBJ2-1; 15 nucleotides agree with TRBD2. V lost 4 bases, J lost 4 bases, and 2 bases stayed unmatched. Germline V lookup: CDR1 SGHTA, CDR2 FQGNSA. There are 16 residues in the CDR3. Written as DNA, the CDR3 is TGTGCCAGCAGCTCGGGACTAGCGGGAGGTTACAATGAGCAGTTCTTC. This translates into CASSSGLAGGYNEQFF. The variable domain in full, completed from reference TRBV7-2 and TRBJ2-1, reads GAGVSQSPSNKVTEKGKDVELRCDPISGHTALYWYRQSLGQGLEFLIYFQGNSAPDKSGLPSDRFSAERTGGSVSTLTIQRTQQEDSAVYLCASSSGLAGGYNEQFFGPGTRLTVL.

CDR3 sequence reads: CAISAGLAGGGEQYF. The CDR3 DNA is TGTGCCATCAGTGCCGGACTAGCGGGAGGGGGGGAGCAGTACTTC. The chain couples TRBV10-3 to TRBJ2-7, with 15 bases fitting TRBD2. After removal of 4 bases from V and 7 bases from J, the junction contained 5 bases not matched to a gene. The CDR3 loop spans 15 amino acids. From germline, CDR1 is ENHRY and CDR2 SYGVKD.

The CDR3, as DNA: TGTGCCAGCAGCTTAGGGACTAGCGGGAGGAGCTCCTACGAGCAGTACTTC. Its translation: CASSLGTSGRSSYEQYF. V is TRBV7-8 and J is TRBJ2-7, with 14 bases that match TRBD2. There are 17 residues in the CDR3. In germline, CDR1 is SGHVS, CDR2 FQNEAQ. Unmatched junction bases numbered 2, after V lost 1 base and J lost 0 bases.